These 2 T cell receptor beta chains were sequenced from one sample in a study of blood T cell repertoires in COVID-19. Measured with immunoSEQ multiplex PCR; TCRdb has only the in-frame clones, and not every one. This sample has some 320,000 clones, with roughly 86% found just once. The sequencing input was peripheral blood. These receptors were taken from a woman aged 45-65 years who had recovered from COVID-19.

The rearrangement links TRBV15 to TRBJ2-5, with D possibly matching TRBD2 (5 bases). Trimming removed 3 bases from V and 5 bases from J, with 16 bases in between. CDR1 LNHNV and CDR2 YYDKDF come from the germline V gene (reference sequence). This CDR3 is 15 amino acids long. DNA for the CDR3: TGTGCCACCAGCAGGGGGAAGCGGCCCGGTGAGACCCAGTACTTC. Residues: CATSRGKRPGETQYF.

The CDR3 DNA reads as TGTGCCAGCTCATCCCCGACAGGCGAGAATTCACCCCTCCACTTT. Protein sequence: CASSSPTGENSPLHF. The J gene is TRBJ1-6, the V gene TRBV18; weak D call: TRBD1 (6 bases). Germline V gene sequence: CDR1 KGHSH, CDR2 LQKENI. Trimming left V 5 bases short and J 7 bases short, with 15 bases between. This CDR3 contains 15 residues.